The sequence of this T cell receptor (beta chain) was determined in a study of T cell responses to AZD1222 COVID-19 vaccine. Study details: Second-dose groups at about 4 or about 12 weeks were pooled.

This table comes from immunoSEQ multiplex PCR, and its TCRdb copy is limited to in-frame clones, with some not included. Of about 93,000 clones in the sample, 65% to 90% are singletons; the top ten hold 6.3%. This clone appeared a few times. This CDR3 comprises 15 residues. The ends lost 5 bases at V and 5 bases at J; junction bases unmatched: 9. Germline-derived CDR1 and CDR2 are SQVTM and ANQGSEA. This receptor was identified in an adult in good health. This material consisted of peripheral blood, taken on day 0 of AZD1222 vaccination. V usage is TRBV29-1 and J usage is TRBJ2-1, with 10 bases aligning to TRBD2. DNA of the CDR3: TGCAGCGTTAATAGCGGGAGGCGGGGTAACAATGAGCAGTTCTTC. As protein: CSVNSGRRGNNEQFF.